This record covers a single TCR beta chain. The CDR3 loop spans 16 amino acids. This sample stems from a study of blood T cell repertoires in COVID-19. Whole-study context: Italy, Spain and the United States were the sources of the convalescent and acute COVID-19 samples.

Per the original data handling: Reference gene primer amplification gave nucleated cell count estimates. TCRdb's table, derived via immunoSEQ multiplex PCR, lists solely in-frame clones and lacks some. Clone size and the V and J calls come from that table; the DNA yielded D and trimming. Among about 330,000 clones listed, 85% to 90% were seen once. V and J are TRBV21-1 and TRBJ2-2; the table names TRBD1, a call not compared with the DNA. TRBV21-1 is termed a pseudogene. What was sequenced was PBMCs or T cells enriched from blood (not recorded which). The receptor's source is a woman younger than 30 who had recovered from COVID-19. CDR3 sequence: CASSKLRSPNTGELFF. The CDR3 coding sequence is TGTGCCAGCAGCAAACTCAGGTCTCCGAACACCGGGGAGCTGTTTTTT.